The rows below give T cell receptor beta chains drawn from one sample of a study of T cell responses to AZD1222 COVID-19 vaccine. Clones were sequenced by immunoSEQ multiplex PCR, and TCRdb holds only the in-frame ones, with some missing. The sample includes 97,000 or so clones, approximately 90% of them seen just once. The material was peripheral blood, obtained on day 0 of AZD1222 vaccination. These receptors were obtained from an adult in good health. Both conserved end residues are part of each CDR3. The D gene is left open where the match is weak.

j_gene	v_gene	d_gene	CDR3aa
TRBJ2-1	TRBV3-1/TRBV3-2	TRBD2	CASSSTSGRLNEQFF
TRBJ2-5	TRBV18	-	CASSRTGSSLETQYF
TRBJ2-7	TRBV30	-	CASDRSYEQYF
TRBJ2-2	TRBV27	TRBD1	CASRHRGSSTGELFF
TRBJ2-1	TRBV27	TRBD1	CASTQISRDRGNEQFF
TRBJ2-7	TRBV29-1	TRBD2	CSVGGLAGGTIYEQYF
TRBJ1-5	TRBV6-5	-	CASSSRPGTRNQPQHF
TRBJ1-6	TRBV19	-	CASSIVDPNSPLHF
TRBJ1-3	TRBV19	-	CASSIDRYRVFLSGNTIYF
TRBJ2-3	TRBV4-2	TRBD2	CASSQKAASGVDTQYF
TRBJ2-5	TRBV28	TRBD2	CASSLIPQGLAGGRETQYF
TRBJ1-3	TRBV19	-	CASSTGLTTRKLSGNTIYF
TRBJ1-2	TRBV6-5	-	CASRHAEGYTF
TRBJ2-7	TRBV13	TRBD2	CASSNTEAGGHSYEQYF
TRBJ2-3	TRBV9	-	CASSVGAGHTDTQYF
TRBJ1-1	TRBV27	-	CASSSLEFQNTEAFF
TRBJ1-2	TRBV28	TRBD1	CASRSSGSGTDYGYTF
TRBJ1-1	TRBV10-3	TRBD1	CAISNRGGDTEAFF
TRBJ2-7	TRBV7-9	-	CASSFWGIDYEQYF
TRBJ2-2	TRBV6-5	TRBD1	CASEQGVAGELFF
TRBJ2-1	TRBV5-1	-	CASSLGESSYNEQFF
TRBJ2-7	TRBV30	-	CAWSVLFEQYF
TRBJ2-1	TRBV10-3	TRBD2	CAISEVVGGRAIEQFF
TRBJ2-2	TRBV7-2	-	CASSITSNGELFF
TRBJ2-7	TRBV2	-	CASSDRGSYEQYF
TRBJ1-5	TRBV7-9	-	CASSLTGSQPQHF
TRBJ2-7	TRBV25-1	-	CASSLYEQYF
TRBJ1-6	TRBV27	-	CASSFRQLSYNSPLHF